Listed below are T cell receptor beta chains from one sample, sequenced in a study of T cell responses to AZD1222 COVID-19 vaccine. Some clones are missing from TCRdb's copy, which holds only in-frame ones; the method was immunoSEQ multiplex PCR. Of around 150,000 clones listed, about nine tenths are singletons. Sequenced material: peripheral blood, taken 28 days after the second AZD1222 dose. The receptors stem from an adult who received the AZD1222 COVID-19 vaccine. Each CDR3 is given with its conserved first and last residue. The D gene is left open where the match is weak.

cdr3_aa,v_call,d_call,j_call
CASSPMTVNTEAFF,TRBV6-5,.,TRBJ1-1
CASSPLGGRRYEQYF,TRBV5-4,.,TRBJ2-7
CARSAGTESNTGELFF,TRBV5-3,.,TRBJ2-2
CASPSTGGYEQYF,TRBV5-1,TRBD1,TRBJ2-7
CASSLAASGRDEQYF,TRBV5-1,TRBD2,TRBJ2-7
CASSLRVIAASQGEQYF,TRBV7-9,.,TRBJ2-7
CASSPTGGRAVNEQFF,TRBV3-1/TRBV3-2,TRBD2,TRBJ2-1
CASSKPGRGLQGEQFF,TRBV19,.,TRBJ2-1
CASSISGRLNEQFF,TRBV19,TRBD2,TRBJ2-1
CASSLVTSGRDEQFF,TRBV27,TRBD2,TRBJ2-1